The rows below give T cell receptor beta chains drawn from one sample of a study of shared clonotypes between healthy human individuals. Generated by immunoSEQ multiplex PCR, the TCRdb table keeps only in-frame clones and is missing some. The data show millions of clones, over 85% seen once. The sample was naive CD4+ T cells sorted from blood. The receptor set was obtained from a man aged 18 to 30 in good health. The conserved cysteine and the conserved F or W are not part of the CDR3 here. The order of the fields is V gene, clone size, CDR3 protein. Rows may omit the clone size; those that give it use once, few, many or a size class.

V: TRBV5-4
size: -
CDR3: ASSLAGGYGSDTQY

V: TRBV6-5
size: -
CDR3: ASSNDRVNSPLH

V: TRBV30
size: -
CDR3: AWSRGATGELF

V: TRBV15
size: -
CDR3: ATSRDTPSTDTQY

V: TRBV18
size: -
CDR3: ASSRPGLADSNEQF

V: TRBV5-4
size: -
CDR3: ASSQDGRMDNEQF

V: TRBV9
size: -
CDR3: ASSVAQGKPDTQY

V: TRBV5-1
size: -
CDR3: ASSLTVQREIGGELF

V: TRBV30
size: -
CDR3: ACHRSSYNSPLH

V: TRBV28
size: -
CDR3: ASSFRQGWTEAF

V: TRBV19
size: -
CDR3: ASSGGGTTISGYT

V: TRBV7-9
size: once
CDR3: ASSRGDHYGYT

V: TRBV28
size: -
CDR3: ASKKTGIDEQF

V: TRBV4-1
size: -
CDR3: ASSLRIFRVGTGELF

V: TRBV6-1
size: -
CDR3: ASSEVRTVGYGELF

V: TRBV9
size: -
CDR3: ASSPSTGFYEQY

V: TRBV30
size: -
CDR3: AWSVGPTTEKLF

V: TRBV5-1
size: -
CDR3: ASSLAAGGNEKLF

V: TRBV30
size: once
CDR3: AWGDRAEAF

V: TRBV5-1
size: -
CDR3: ASSTTYSTGTEAF

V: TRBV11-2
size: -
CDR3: ASSLASGRGLTLH

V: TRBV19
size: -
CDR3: ASSRPSGGRTEAF

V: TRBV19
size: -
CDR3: ASSLMIANYGYT

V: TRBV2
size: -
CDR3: ASNQGMGANVLT

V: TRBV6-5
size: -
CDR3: ASSYSGTVNTEAF

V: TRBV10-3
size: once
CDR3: AISEGLATPLY

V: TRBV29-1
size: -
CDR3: SVVFVGAARYGYT

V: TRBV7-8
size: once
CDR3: ASSLGLAETQY

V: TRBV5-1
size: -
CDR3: ASSLGWSSGANVLT

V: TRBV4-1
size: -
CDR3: ASSQDQARTEAF

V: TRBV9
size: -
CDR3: ASSAGLAGKRNEQY

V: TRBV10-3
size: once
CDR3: ASTGYDTEAF

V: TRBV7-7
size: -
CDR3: ASSLGGGSYNEQF

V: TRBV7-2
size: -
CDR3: ASSKYRAGTDTQY

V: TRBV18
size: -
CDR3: ASSQASGGVYEQY

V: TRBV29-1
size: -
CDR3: SGGQGPPYEQY

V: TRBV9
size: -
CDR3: ASSVEGGPYEQY

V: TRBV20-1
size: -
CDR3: SAIEGNGYT

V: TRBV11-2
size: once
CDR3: ASSQEVGVREKLF

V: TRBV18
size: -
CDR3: ASSLGRSDYNEQF

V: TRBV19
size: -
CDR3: ASSIAGLNTEAF